The T cell receptor beta chain under discussion was sequenced for a study of T cells in localized non-small cell lung cancer. By share, this clone counts as medium-sized. Antigen specificity is unknown. V shed 5 bases and J shed 8 bases, with 18 bases lying between them. The CDR3 extends over 15 amino acids. The germline V gene encodes CDR1 SGHNT and CDR2 YENEEA. Lung adjacent to the tumor, free of atypia, was sampled at least 2 cm from its margin. Assay used: immunoSEQ multiplex PCR; TCRdb lists only in-frame clones, some missing. The data contain 2,300 or so clones, 30% to 40% of them singletons. The study's findings and limits: Uninvolved adjacent lung showed the highest T cell clonality, exceeding tumor. For the top 100 tumor clones, a median approximately 59 also appeared in adjacent lung.

Sequencing was performed on normal lung tissue next to the tumor, taken before any cancer treatment. The chain is built from TRBV11-3 and TRBJ2-2; tentative D call: TRBD1 (6 bases). The sequence came from a male donor aged 60 or over with stage I lung adenocarcinoma. The DNA for the CDR3 is TGTGCCAGCAGCCCCTACGGGACAAACCCGGGGGAGCTGTTTTTT. This encodes CASSPYGTNPGELFF.